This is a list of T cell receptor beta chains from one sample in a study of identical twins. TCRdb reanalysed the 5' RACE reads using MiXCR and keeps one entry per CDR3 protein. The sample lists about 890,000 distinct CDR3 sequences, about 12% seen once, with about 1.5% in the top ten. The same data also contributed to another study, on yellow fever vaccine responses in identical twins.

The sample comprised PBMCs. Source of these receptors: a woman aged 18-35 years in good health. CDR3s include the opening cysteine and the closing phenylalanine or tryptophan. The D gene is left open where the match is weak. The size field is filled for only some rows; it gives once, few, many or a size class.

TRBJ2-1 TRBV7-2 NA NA TGTGCCAGCAGCTCCCTAGGAGGCGGCTACAATGAGCAGTTCTTC CASSSLGGGYNEQFF
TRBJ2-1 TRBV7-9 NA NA TGTGCCAGCAGCCCATGGGATAATGAGCAGTTCTTC CASSPWDNEQFF
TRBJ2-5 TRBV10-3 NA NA TGTGCCATCAGTAGGGACTTACAAGAGACCCAGTACTTC CAISRDLQETQYF
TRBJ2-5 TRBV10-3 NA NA TGTGCCATCAGTGGGGCAGGGGCCCAAGAGACCCAGTACTTC CAISGAGAQETQYF
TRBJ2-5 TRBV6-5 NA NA TGTGCCAGCAGTTACTCGTTTCCCGAGGGGGGGGAGACCCAGTACTTC CASSYSFPEGGETQYF
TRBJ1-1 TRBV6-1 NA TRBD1 TGTGCCAGCAGTAGGCGACAGGGAAGCACTGAAGCTTTCTTT CASSRRQGSTEAFF
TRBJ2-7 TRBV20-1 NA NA TGCAGTGCTAGCGGGAATGGCTACGAGCAGTACTTC CSASGNGYEQYF
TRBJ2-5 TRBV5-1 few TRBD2 TGCGCCAGCAGCTTGGATGCGGGAGTTAGGGAGACCCAGTACTTC CASSLDAGVRETQYF
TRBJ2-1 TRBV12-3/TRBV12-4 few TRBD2 TGTGCCAGCAGTAAGGTAGCGGGGGGGCCGATTGGTCAGTTCTTC CASSKVAGGPIGQFF
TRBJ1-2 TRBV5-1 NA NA TGCGCCAGCAGCCGTTGGCCGACAGCTCGAAACTATGGCTACACCTTC CASSRWPTARNYGYTF
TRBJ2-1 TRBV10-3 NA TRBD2 TGTGCCATCACAGGACTAGCGGGAGGGGGCAATGAGCAGTTCTTC CAITGLAGGGNEQFF
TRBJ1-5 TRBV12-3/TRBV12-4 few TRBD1 TGTGCCAGCAGTTGGGACAGGGGGTACAATCAGCCCCAGCATTTT CASSWDRGYNQPQHF
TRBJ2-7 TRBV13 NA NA TGTGCCAGCAGACTCCGGGGGGCTTACGAGCAGTACTTC CASRLRGAYEQYF
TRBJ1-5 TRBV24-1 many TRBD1 TGTGCCGCCGGACAGGGAAGTCAGCCCCAGCATTTT CAAGQGSQPQHF
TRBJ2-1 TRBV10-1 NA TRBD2 TGCGCCAGCAGCAACGGACTAGGATCCTACAATGAGCAGTTCTTC CASSNGLGSYNEQFF
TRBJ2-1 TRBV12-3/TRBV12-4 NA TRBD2 TGTGCCAGCAGTTTACCTAGCGGGGGTTCGAGCTCCTACAATGAGCAGTTCTTC CASSLPSGGSSSYNEQFF
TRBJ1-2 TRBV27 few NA TGTGCCAGCAGTTTCTACCCGACAGGCCCAACGGGCTACACCTTC CASSFYPTGPTGYTF
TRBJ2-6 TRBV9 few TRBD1 TGTGCCAGCAGCGTCCGGACAGGGGCTGGGGCCAACGTCCTGACTTTC CASSVRTGAGANVLTF
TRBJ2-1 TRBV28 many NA TGTGCCAGCAGTGGGACCTTGAGCTCCTACAATGAGCAGTTCTTC CASSGTLSSYNEQFF
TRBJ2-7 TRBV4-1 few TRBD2 TGCGCCAGCAGCAATGGACTAGCTACATACGAGCAGTACTTC CASSNGLATYEQYF
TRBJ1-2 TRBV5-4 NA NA TGTGCCAGCAGCCCCCCAGGACAGTCAATCGCCTATGGCTACACCTTC CASSPPGQSIAYGYTF
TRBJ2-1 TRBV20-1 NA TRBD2 TGCAGTGCTAGAGTGGCGGGGGGCATGAAGTACAATGAGCAGTTCTTC CSARVAGGMKYNEQFF
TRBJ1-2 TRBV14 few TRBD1 TGTGCCAGCAGCCAATCGGACAGGGACTATGGCTACACCTTC CASSQSDRDYGYTF
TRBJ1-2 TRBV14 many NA TGTGCCAGCAGCCAAGACCTCTCCCCCTATGGCTACACCTTC CASSQDLSPYGYTF
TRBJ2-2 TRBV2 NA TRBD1 TGTGCCACTAGACAGGGGGAAGTGACCGGGGAGCTGTTTTTT CATRQGEVTGELFF
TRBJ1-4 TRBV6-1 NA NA TGTGCCAGCGGGTCGAGGCAGGGTGTTGAAAAACTGTTTTTT CASGSRQGVEKLFF
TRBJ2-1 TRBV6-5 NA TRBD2 TGTGCCAGCAGTTTAACTAGCGGAATACTTCACTCCTACAATGAGCAGTTCTTC CASSLTSGILHSYNEQFF
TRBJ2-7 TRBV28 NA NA TGTGCCAGCAGTGTCTCCGGGACCATCGGTTACGAGCAGTACTTC CASSVSGTIGYEQYF
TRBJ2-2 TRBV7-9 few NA TGTGCCAGCAGCTTAGGGGACTGGGACACCGGGGAGCTGTTTTTT CASSLGDWDTGELFF
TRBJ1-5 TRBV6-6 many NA TGTGCCAGCGGGGAACGGAGGGAGCAGCCCCAGCATTTT CASGERREQPQHF
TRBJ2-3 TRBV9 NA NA TGTGCCAGCAGCGTAGGTCCGGCGACAGATACGCAGTATTTT CASSVGPATDTQYF
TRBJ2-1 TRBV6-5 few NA TGTGCCAGCAGTTACGGGCTAGTTAATGAGCAGTTCTTC CASSYGLVNEQFF
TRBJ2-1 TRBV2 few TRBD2 TGTGCCAGCAGTGAAGCCGCGGCTAGCGGGACAAATGAGCAGTTCTTC CASSEAAASGTNEQFF
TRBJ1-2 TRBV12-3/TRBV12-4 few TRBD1 TGTGCCAGCAGCCCAGGACAGGGGTACTATGGCTACACCTTC CASSPGQGYYGYTF
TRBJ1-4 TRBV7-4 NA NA TGTACCTTCTGTTTTGTCCCGCCCTCCGGGATCCGGGATGAAAAACTGTTTTTT CTFCFVPPSGIRDEKLFF